Below, 29 T cell receptor beta chains from the same sample are listed, as sequenced in a study of tumor-infiltrating lymphocytes in oesophageal squamous cell carcinoma. TCRdb ran MiXCR on the PCR reads and lists one entry per CDR3 protein. The data show some 15,000 distinct CDR3 sequences, roughly three fifths seen once. The sample comprised esophageal tumor tissue. The receptors were sampled from a female donor with esophageal squamous cell carcinoma.

This clonotype was seen many times. The chain is built from TRBV5-8 and TRBJ1-6; D is ambiguous. Trimming removed 2 bases at V and 0 bases at J, with 9 bases between. This CDR3 is built from 16 residues. Germline values: CDR1 SGHTS, CDR2 YDEGEE. This CDR3 is CASSLLPSSYNSPLHF. CDR3 in DNA: TGTGCCAGCAGCTTACTCCCAAGCTCCTATAATTCACCCCTCCACTTT.

Notes on this clonotype: At one boundary the junction diverges from the germline segment, which might be a read error. The gene calls are TRBV12-3 or TRBV12-4 and TRBJ1-2; D possibly corresponds to TRBD1 (5 bases). CDR3 length: 17 residues. This CDR3 is CASSFGAELSYNSPLHF. DNA of the CDR3: TGTGCCAGCAGTTTTGGGGCTGAACTCTCCTATAATTCACCCCTCCACTTC.

V usage is TRBV7-4 and J usage is TRBJ2-3, with TRBD1 matching over 7 bases. The end of the DNA aligns better with TRBJ1-2, so the J call may be wrong. This CDR3 is 17 amino acids long. CDR1 is SGHVT and CDR2 is SQSDAQ in the germline V gene. The CDR3 DNA follows: TGTGCCAGCAGCCCCGCAAACAGGGGCCTCCCCGGCTATGGCTACACCTTC. Translation gives CASSPANRGLPGYGYTF.

This clonotype has at least ten counts. The CDR3 sequence: CAIRSGDAIGYTF. The CDR3 DNA reads as TGTGCCATCCGGAGCGGTGATGCTATAGGCTACACCTTC. The chain couples TRBV10-3 to TRBJ1-2; D gene unclear. The germline CDR1 and CDR2 sequences are ENHRY and SYGVKD. CDR3 length: 13 residues. The V end lost 8 bases, the J end lost 8 bases, and 18 bases lay between the germline ends.

A single count supports this clonotype. This sequence may be a read error, since a much larger clone differs from it by one base. The chain joins TRBV5-6 to TRBJ2-7; D gene ambiguous. The CDR3 extends over 15 amino acids. Germline CDR1 and CDR2: SGHDT and YYEEEE. V shed 0 bases and J shed 7 bases, with 17 bases lying between them. CDR3 protein: CASSLAWVTRDEQYF. The CDR3, as DNA: TGTGCCAGCAGCTTGGCCTGGGTAACACGCGATGAGCAGTACTTC. Using reference TRBV5-6 and TRBJ2-7 for the parts outside the CDR3, the full variable domain is DAGVTQSPTHLIKTRGQQVTLRCSPKSGHDTVSWYQQALGQGPQFIFQYYEEEERQRGNFPDRFSGHQFPNYSSELNVNALLLGDSALYLCASSLAWVTRDEQYFGPGTRLTVT.

This clonotype is labeled medium-sized (0.01 to 0.1%). The V and J genes are TRBV27 and TRBJ2-2, with D perhaps assigned TRBD1 or TRBD2 (5 bases each). The ends were cut back, 3 bases at V and 5 bases at J, with 13 bases in the middle. This CDR3 is built from 15 residues. Germline values: CDR1 MNHEY, CDR2 SMNVEV (reference sequence). The CDR3 reads CASSFLGTWTGELFF. The CDR3 nucleotides read TGTGCCAGCAGTTTTCTCGGGACGTGGACCGGGGAGCTGTTTTTT.

The genes are TRBV5-1 and TRBJ2-1; 14 bases align to TRBD2. CDR3 length: 16 amino acids. The V and J ends lost 4 bases and 8 bases, in that order; junction bases with no gene match: 8. Germline V gives CDR1 SGHRS, CDR2 YFSETQ. Here the CDR3 DNA reads TGCGCCAGCAGCCGAGGACTAGCGGGGGGCATCTATGAGCAGTTCTTC. It is translated as CASSRGLAGGIYEQFF. Full variable domain (rest looked up from reference TRBV5-1 and TRBJ2-1): KAGVTQTPRYLIKTRGQQVTLSCSPISGHRSVSWYQQTPGQGLQFLFEYFSETQRNKGNFPGRFSGRQFSNSRSEMNVSTLELGDSALYLCASSRGLAGGIYEQFFGPGTRLTVL.

This clonotype was counted only a few times. Here the CDR3 reads CASSSLIAGAGYEQFF. CDR3 in DNA: TGTGCCAGCAGTTCTCTCATAGCGGGAGCGGGATATGAGCAGTTCTTC. V is TRBV12-3 or TRBV12-4 and J is TRBJ2-1; 9 nucleotides match TRBD2. This CDR3 is 16 amino acids long. J was trimmed by 8 bases and V by 4 bases; bases with no gene match: 12.

J is TRBJ1-2 and V is TRBV7-8, with D perhaps TRBD2 (7 bases). With the DNA end fitting TRBJ2-1 better, the J assignment may be wrong. This CDR3 has 15 amino acids. From germline, CDR1 is SGHVS and CDR2 FQNEAQ. The CDR3 DNA reads TGTGCCAGCAGCTTAGCGGGAGGGGGAGCGGATGAGCAGTTCTTC. Amino acid sequence: CASSLAGGGADEQFF.

V gene TRBV10-2 combines with J gene TRBJ2-5; 9 positions agree with TRBD1. TRBJ2-7 matches the DNA end more closely, so the J call is doubtful. Germline V gene sequence: CDR1 WSHSY, CDR2 SAAADI. The CDR3 totals 14 residues. The CDR3 bases are TGCGCCAGCCTCCGGGACAGGGTCGACTACGAGCAGTACTTC. This sequence encodes CASLRDRVDYEQYF.

There are a few counts of this clonotype. The chain recombines TRBV7-8 with TRBJ2-1, with 9 bases identical to TRBD2. The V and J ends lost 2 bases and 9 bases, in that order; junction bases with no gene match: 20. The CDR3 runs 19 residues. Looked up from germline, CDR1 is SGHVS and CDR2 is FQNEAQ. CDR3 protein: CASSLFRVGERGRAGEQFF. Written as DNA, the CDR3 is TGTGCCAGCAGCTTATTCAGGGTTGGGGAGCGCGGGAGGGCCGGTGAGCAGTTCTTC.

In this sample, this clonotype turned up once. This may arise from a read error, as a much more abundant clone is one base away. The J gene is TRBJ2-7, the V gene TRBV7-6, with D tentatively TRBD1 or TRBD2 (6 bases each). CDR1 SGHVS and CDR2 FNYEAQ come from the germline V gene. This CDR3 has 15 residues. V was shortened by 5 bases and J by 7 bases, with 21 bases between the two germline ends. This CDR3 is CASSGRQGRYNEQYF. CDR3 bases: TGTGCCAGCAGCGGACGGCAGGGGAGGTACAATGAGCAGTACTTC.

This chain links TRBV7-2 with TRBJ2-1, with 9 positions matching TRBD1. The CDR3 length is 15 residues. Germline trimming cut 2 bases from V and 7 bases from J; bases unmatched to any gene: 6. Germline V gives CDR1 SGHTA, CDR2 FQGNSA. The CDR3 DNA follows: TGTGCCAGCAGCTTAAGGACAGGGGTCCAGAATGAGCAGTTCTTC. It codes for CASSLRTGVQNEQFF.

As concerns this clonotype: At one of its ends the junction is not consistent with the germline gene, which may arise from a read error. The chain couples TRBV5-6 to TRBJ1-6; D unresolved. Germline assignment: CDR1 SGHDT and CDR2 YYEEEE. The CDR3 is 13 residues long. The CDR3 DNA follows: TGTGCCAGCAGCTTGTTACCCAGCTACGAGCAGTACTTT. It encodes CASSLLPSYEQYF.

This clonotype was seen many times. The chain joins TRBV5-6 to TRBJ2-3; 10 bases align to TRBD2. The CDR3 length is 15 residues. Germline-derived CDR1 and CDR2 are SGHDT and YYEEEE. V dropped 5 bases and J dropped 1; count of bases not matched to a gene: 4. The CDR3 region has the DNA TGTGCCAGCAGAAAGCGGGGGGGTCGCACAGATACGCAGTATTTT. It translates to CASRKRGGRTDTQYF.

Of note for this clonotype: The junction and the germline gene differ at one end; a read error may be behind it. The J gene is TRBJ2-3, the V gene TRBV7-4; tentatively, D is TRBD2 (7 bases). From germline, CDR1 is SGHVT and CDR2 SQSDAQ. The CDR3 is 16 amino acids. CDR3 loop: CASSPPWGGPQETPYF. DNA for the CDR3: TGTGCCAGCAGCCCTCCCTGGGGGGGCCCTCAGGAGACCCCGTACTTC.

This chain links TRBV7-3 with TRBJ2-5; D is uncertain. CDR3 length: 13 residues. V gave up 0 bases and J gave up 4 bases, with 6 bases separating them. Germline V lookup: CDR1 SGHTA, CDR2 FQGTGA. CDR3 residues: CASSLTGPETQYF. As DNA, the CDR3 is TGTGCCAGCAGCTTAACCGGCCCAGAGACCCAGTACTTC.

CDR3 DNA: TGTGCCAGCAGCTTAAACGGGGTAGCAGAGACCCAGTACTTC. Its translation: CASSLNGVAETQYF. The chain carries TRBV7-3 and TRBJ2-7, with D perhaps matching TRBD2 (5 bases). The J call may be in error: the DNA end matches TRBJ2-5 better. The CDR3 is 14 amino acids. Per germline, CDR1 SGHTA and CDR2 FQGTGA.

V gene TRBV7-6 combines with J gene TRBJ2-5, with 7 nucleotides matching TRBD1. Trimming took 1 base from V and 5 from J; bases not matched to a gene: 13. CDR1 is SGHVS and CDR2 is FNYEAQ in the germline V gene. The CDR3 covers 17 residues. The CDR3: CASSLGVGTAPLETQYF. The CDR3 DNA follows: TGTGCCAGCAGCTTAGGGGTCGGGACAGCCCCCTTGGAGACCCAGTACTTC.

This clonotype was observed a handful of times. V usage is TRBV7-2 and J usage is TRBJ2-1; D is unresolved. The J call may be wrong; the DNA end is better matched by TRBJ2-5. The germline CDR1 and CDR2 sequences are SGHTA and FQGNSA. The CDR3 is 13 residues long. The CDR3 region is CASSFFGEETQYF. The CDR3 nucleotides are TGTGCCAGCAGCTTTTTTGGGGAAGAGACCCAGTACTTC.

This clonotype came up once. This sequence joins TRBV7-6 and TRBJ2-1, with 14 bases that match TRBD2. The J call may be incorrect, as the DNA end agrees better with TRBJ2-7. Germline CDR1 SGHVS, CDR2 FNYEAQ. This CDR3 spans 18 amino acids. For the CDR3, the DNA is TGTGCCAGCAGCAACGCTTGGGGGACTAGCGGGAGTCACAATGAGCAGTACTTC. Translated: CASSNAWGTSGSHNEQYF.

This chain uses TRBV6-2 or TRBV6-3 with TRBJ2-2; D perhaps matches TRBD1 (7 bases). Per germline, CDR1 MNHEY and CDR2 SVGEGT. The CDR3 loop spans 17 amino acids. V was pared by 5 bases and J by 4 bases, with 20 bases between. The CDR3 DNA follows: TGTGCCAGCAGTCGACTTGGGGCAGGGGGAGGCACCGGGGAGCTGTTTTTT. Protein sequence: CASSRLGAGGGTGELFF.

In its sample, this clonotype was seen once. No DNA is shown, since the ends of the CDR3 on it are uncertain; the CDR3 is the one TCRdb lists. CDR3: CISVPEARPWQGRFAETQYF. V is TRBV7-5 and J is TRBJ2-5; the D call in the table, TRBD1, was not verified against the DNA. TRBV7-5 is a listed pseudogene. The CDR3 is 20 residues long, ends included.

V and J are TRBV7-4 and TRBJ1-1; 7 nucleotides line up with TRBD1. J gave up 0 bases and V 6 bases, and 7 bases lay outside the gene matches. Per the germline V gene, CDR1 is SGHVT and CDR2 is SQSDAQ. The CDR3 is 15 residues long. The CDR3 sequence: CASSLGTVMNTEAFF. The CDR3 DNA sequence: TGTGCCAGCAGTCTCGGGACAGTCATGAACACTGAAGCTTTCTTT.

This chain connects TRBV7-4 to TRBJ2-3; 9 bases are shared with TRBD2. The J call may not be correct, given that the DNA end is closer to TRBJ2-1. Per germline, CDR1 SGHVT and CDR2 SQSDAQ. The CDR3 covers 15 residues. The CDR3 DNA reads as TGTGCCAGCAGCTTGGCGGGAGGGCTAGAGGGTGAGCAGTTCTTC. Its protein product is CASSLAGGLEGEQFF.

This clonotype was detected only a few times. This chain joins TRBV5-5 and TRBJ1-3; no definite D call. Trimming took off 1 base at V and 0 bases at J, with 8 bases between the two ends. The CDR3 covers 15 residues. Germline lookup yields CDR1 SGHKS and CDR2 YYEKEE (reference sequence). CDR3 residues: CASSLQLLSGNTIYF. CDR3 DNA: TGTGCCAGCAGCTTGCAACTGCTCTCTGGAAACACCATATATTTT.

V and J are TRBV7-4 and TRBJ2-1, with TRBD1 matching over 10 bases. Germline lookup yields CDR1 SGHVT and CDR2 SQSDAQ. This CDR3 is built from 16 residues. V gave up 4 bases and J gave up 9 bases; unmatched junction bases: 12. CDR3 protein: CASSSQTGGGMGEQFF. The CDR3 nucleotides read TGTGCCAGCAGCTCCCAGACAGGGGGCGGGATGGGTGAGCAGTTCTTC. The whole variable domain, remainder taken from reference TRBV7-4 and TRBJ2-1, is GAGVSQSPRYKVAKRGRDVALRCDSISGHVTLYWYRQTLGQGSEVLTYSQSDAQRDKSGRPSGRFSAERPERSVSTLKIQRTEQGDSAVYLCASSSQTGGGMGEQFFGPGTRLTVL.

The chain couples TRBV7-8 to TRBJ2-6; 7 nucleotides align to TRBD2. The better agreement between TRBJ2-1 and the DNA end casts doubt on the J call. Germline loops: CDR1 SGHVS, CDR2 FQNEAQ. The CDR3 is made up of 15 amino acids. The CDR3 bases are TGTGCCAGCAGCCCTGGGGCGGGAGACTACAATGAGCAGTTCTTC. Amino acids: CASSPGAGDYNEQFF.

This chain connects TRBV12-3 or TRBV12-4 to TRBJ2-1; 8 bases are a match to TRBD2. This CDR3 region has 16 residues. V lost 6 bases and J lost 4; bases outside the gene matches: 11. This chain's CDR3 is CASRPRERGSYNEQFF. CDR3 coding DNA: TGTGCCAGCAGGCCCCGAGAGCGGGGGTCTTACAATGAGCAGTTCTTC.